This T cell receptor (beta chain) was profiled in a study of blood T cells in healthy people across ages. The CDR3 extends over 14 amino acids. Trimming left V 5 bases short and J 0 bases short, with 8 bases between. Combining a sample-barcoded 5' primer with a J-beta primer mix, a second PCR ran for roughly 7 to 12 cycles. Any given sample supplied a minimum of 3 million CDR3-containing paired-end reads. TCRdb used MiXCR to reprocess the 5' RACE reads, holding one entry per CDR3 protein. The sample contains some 1.7 million distinct CDR3 sequences, approximately 30% of which appear only once. Only a few counts were recorded for this clonotype. The donors, all healthy, were Caucasians living in Russia, aged 6 to 90.

The receptor's source is a woman in her twenties or thirties in good health. The sample consisted of blood. V is TRBV12-3 or TRBV12-4 and J is TRBJ1-3, with D uncertain. CDR3 protein: CASSQENSGNTIYF. DNA of the CDR3: TGTGCCAGCAGTCAGGAGAACTCTGGAAACACCATATATTTT.